The clone carrying this T cell receptor beta chain was counted only a few times. Its matching antigen is unknown. The data stem from a study of CD8+ T cells in alopecia areata. Study summary: Each of the treated patients was given oral tofacitinib, 5 to 10 mg twice daily, for moderate-to-severe alopecia areata.

Findings of the study overall: Lesional scalp exceeded normal scalp in clonality, especially in alopecia totalis/universalis.

Sequencing used cDNA as its template, made by extracting RNA and reverse transcribing it. Sequencing was performed with immunoSEQ multiplex PCR; in TCRdb, only in-frame clones are kept and a portion is missing. The data hold around 200,000 clones, with roughly 65% observed a single time. Between the trimmed V and J ends, which lost 1 base and 0 bases, there was a span of 6 bases. Germline-derived CDR1 and CDR2 are SQVTM and ANQGSEA. The CDR3 spans 13 residues. The input for sequencing was CD4+ T cells sorted from blood, taken at week 0. The source is a human donor with alopecia areata. This rearrangement joins TRBV29-1 to TRBJ1-1; D gene unclear. In DNA form, the CDR3 reads TGCAGCGTTGAAGGGGTCATGAACACTGAAGCTTTCTTT. Translated, it gives CSVEGVMNTEAFF.